In this sample, the clone carrying this TCR beta chain turned up a few times. The source of the sample is a study of cytomegalovirus exposure and HLA in healthy donors. Study-level background: Prior work identified some 120 million unique TCR beta sequences in around 170 million T cells.

Primers: 60 Vbeta forward and 13 Jbeta reverse. Profiled with immunoSEQ multiplex PCR; TCRdb holds only in-frame clones, not every one. The sample carries over 150,000 clones, 80% to 90% recorded once. The sequence derives from a woman in her 50s in good health and CMV-seronegative. The specimen sequenced was PBMCs.

CDR3 amino acids: CASSPSRYEAFF. As DNA, the CDR3 is TGTGCCAGCTCACCATCCAGGTATGAAGCTTTCTTT. This chain links TRBV18 with TRBJ1-1; D not certain. The germline V gene encodes CDR1 KGHSH and CDR2 LQKENI. Trimming shortened V by 2 bases and J by 7 bases, and 8 bases separated the two germline ends. The CDR3 covers 12 residues.